This TCR beta chain is drawn from a study of shared clonotypes between healthy human individuals. The wider study: The study enrolled a couple of women and three men aged 18 to 49. General study findings and limits: Sampling included only blood; tissue repertoires likely differ. The four-donor shared clonotypes exceeded non-shared clonotypes in generation probability, with non-shared ones scoring lower.

To note about this clone: The antigen remains unidentified.

Deletions cut 3 bases from V and 3 bases from J, with 21 bases between. CDR1 and CDR2 from the germline V gene are LNHDA and SQIVND (reference sequence). This CDR3 is built from 17 residues. Only in-frame clones appear in the TCRdb table, and some are missing; sequencing was by immunoSEQ multiplex PCR. The repertoire holds over 1.5 million clones, with approximately 98% as singletons. Sequencing was performed on naive CD4+ T cells sorted from blood. Subset of the sample: CD45RA+ positively selected. The clonotype was recovered from a man aged 25 to 40 in good health. This chain links TRBV19 with TRBJ2-7; no clear D gene. The CDR3 is CASSMSQNPFKYYEQYF. Here the CDR3 DNA reads TGTGCCAGTAGTATGTCACAAAACCCCTTCAAATACTACGAGCAGTACTTC.